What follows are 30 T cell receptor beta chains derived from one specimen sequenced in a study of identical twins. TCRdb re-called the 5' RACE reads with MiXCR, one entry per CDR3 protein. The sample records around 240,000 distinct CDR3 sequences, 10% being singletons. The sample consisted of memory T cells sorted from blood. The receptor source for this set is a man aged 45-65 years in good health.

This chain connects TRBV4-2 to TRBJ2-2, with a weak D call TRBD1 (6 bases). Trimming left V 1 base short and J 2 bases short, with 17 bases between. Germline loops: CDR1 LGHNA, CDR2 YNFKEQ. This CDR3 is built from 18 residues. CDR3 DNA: TGTGCCAGCAGCCAAGTGGTTCCCGGGACACGAAACACCGGGGAGCTGTTTTTT. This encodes CASSQVVPGTRNTGELFF.

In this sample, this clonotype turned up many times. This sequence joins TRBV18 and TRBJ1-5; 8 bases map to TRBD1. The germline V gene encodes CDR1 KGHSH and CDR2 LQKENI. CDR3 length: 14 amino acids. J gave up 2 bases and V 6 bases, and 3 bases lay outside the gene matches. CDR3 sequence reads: CASSETGGNQPQHF. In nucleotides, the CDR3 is TGTGCCAGCTCGGAGACAGGGGGCAATCAGCCCCAGCATTTT.

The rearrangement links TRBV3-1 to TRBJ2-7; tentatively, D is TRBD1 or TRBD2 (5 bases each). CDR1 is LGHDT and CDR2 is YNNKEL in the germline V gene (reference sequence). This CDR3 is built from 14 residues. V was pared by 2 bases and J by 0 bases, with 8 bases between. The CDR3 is CASSQNGASYEQYF. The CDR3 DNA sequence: TGTGCCAGCAGCCAAAACGGGGCCTCCTACGAGCAGTACTTC.

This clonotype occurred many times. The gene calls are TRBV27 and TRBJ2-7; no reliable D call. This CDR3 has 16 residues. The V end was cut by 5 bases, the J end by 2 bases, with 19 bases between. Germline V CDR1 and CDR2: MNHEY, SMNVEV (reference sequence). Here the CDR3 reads CASSRIRGDWAYEQYF. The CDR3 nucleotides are TGTGCCAGCAGTCGGATCAGAGGAGATTGGGCCTACGAGCAGTACTTC.

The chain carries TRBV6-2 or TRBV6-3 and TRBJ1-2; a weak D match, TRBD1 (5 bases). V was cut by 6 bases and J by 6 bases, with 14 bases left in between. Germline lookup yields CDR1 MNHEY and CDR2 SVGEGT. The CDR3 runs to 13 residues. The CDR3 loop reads CASRGPLSHGYTF. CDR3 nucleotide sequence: TGTGCCAGCAGGGGACCATTATCGCATGGCTACACCTTC.

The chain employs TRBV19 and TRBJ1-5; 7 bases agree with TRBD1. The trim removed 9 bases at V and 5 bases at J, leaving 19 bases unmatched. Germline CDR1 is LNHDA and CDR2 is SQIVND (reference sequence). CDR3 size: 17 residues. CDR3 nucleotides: TGTGCCAGATACGGAGTCAGGGGGAGGAAGCCTTATCAGCCCCAGCATTTT. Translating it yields CARYGVRGRKPYQPQHF.

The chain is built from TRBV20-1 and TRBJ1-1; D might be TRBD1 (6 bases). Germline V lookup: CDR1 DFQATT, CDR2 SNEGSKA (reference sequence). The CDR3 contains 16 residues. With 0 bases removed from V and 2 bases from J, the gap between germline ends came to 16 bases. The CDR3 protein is CSAREGWAGTNTEAFF. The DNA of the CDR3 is TGCAGTGCTAGAGAAGGGTGGGCAGGGACAAACACTGAAGCTTTCTTT.

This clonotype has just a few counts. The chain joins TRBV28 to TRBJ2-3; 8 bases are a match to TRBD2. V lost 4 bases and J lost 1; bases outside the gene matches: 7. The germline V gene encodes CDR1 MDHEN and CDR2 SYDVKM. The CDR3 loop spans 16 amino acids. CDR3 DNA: TGTGCCAGCAGTTCTCATACTAGCGGAGGCACAGATACGCAGTATTTT. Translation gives CASSSHTSGGTDTQYF.

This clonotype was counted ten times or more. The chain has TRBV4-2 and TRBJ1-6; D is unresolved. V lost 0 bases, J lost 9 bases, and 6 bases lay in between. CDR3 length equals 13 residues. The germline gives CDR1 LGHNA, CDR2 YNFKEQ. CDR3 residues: CASSQEWSSPLHF. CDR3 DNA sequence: TGTGCCAGCAGCCAAGAGTGGAGTTCACCCCTCCACTTT.

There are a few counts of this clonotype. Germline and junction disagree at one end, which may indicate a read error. CDR3 sequence: CASSPKGTGSLF. DNA of the CDR3: TGTGCCAGCAGCCCCAAAGGGACAGGGTCCCTCTTC. The rearrangement uses TRBV6-1 and TRBJ2-5, with 9 positions matching TRBD1. This CDR3 has 12 amino acids. CDR1 MNHNS and CDR2 SASEGT come from the germline V gene.

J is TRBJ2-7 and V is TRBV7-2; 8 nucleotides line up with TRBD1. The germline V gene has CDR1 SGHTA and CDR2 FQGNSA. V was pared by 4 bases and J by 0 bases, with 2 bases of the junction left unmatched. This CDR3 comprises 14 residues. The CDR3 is CASSSQGASYEQYF. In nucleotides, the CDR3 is TGTGCCAGCAGCTCCCAGGGGGCCTCCTACGAGCAGTACTTC.

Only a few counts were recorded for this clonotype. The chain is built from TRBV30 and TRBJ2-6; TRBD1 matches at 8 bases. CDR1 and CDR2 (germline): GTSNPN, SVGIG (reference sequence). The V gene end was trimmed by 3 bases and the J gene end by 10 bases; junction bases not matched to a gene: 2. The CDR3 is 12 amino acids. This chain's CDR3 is CAWSRTGNVLTF. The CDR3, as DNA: TGTGCCTGGAGCCGGACAGGGAACGTCCTGACTTTC.

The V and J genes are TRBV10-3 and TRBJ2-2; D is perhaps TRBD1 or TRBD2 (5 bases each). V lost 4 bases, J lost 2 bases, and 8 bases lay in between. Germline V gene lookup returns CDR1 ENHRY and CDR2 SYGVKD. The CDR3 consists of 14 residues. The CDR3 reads CAISGRDNTGELFF. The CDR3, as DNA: TGTGCCATCAGTGGCAGGGACAACACCGGGGAGCTGTTTTTT.

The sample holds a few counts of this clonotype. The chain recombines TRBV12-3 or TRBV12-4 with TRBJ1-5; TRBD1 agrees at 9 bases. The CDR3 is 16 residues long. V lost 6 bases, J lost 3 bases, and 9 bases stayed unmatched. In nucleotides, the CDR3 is TGTGCCAGCAGCTTCTACCGGACAGGGGCCAATCAGCCCCAGCATTTT. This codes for CASSFYRTGANQPQHF.

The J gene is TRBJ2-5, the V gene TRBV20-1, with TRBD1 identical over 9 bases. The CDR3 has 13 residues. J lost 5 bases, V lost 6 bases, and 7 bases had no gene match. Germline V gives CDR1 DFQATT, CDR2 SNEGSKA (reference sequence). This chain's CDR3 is CSAPGQGLETQYF. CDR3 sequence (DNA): TGCAGTGCACCGGGACAGGGCTTGGAGACCCAGTACTTC.

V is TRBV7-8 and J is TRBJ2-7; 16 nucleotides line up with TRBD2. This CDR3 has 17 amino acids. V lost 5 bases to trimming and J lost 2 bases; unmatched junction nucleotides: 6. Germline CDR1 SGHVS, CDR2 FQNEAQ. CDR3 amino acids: CASSRAGLAGGTYEQYF. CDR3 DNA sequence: TGTGCCAGCAGCAGAGCGGGACTAGCGGGGGGGACCTACGAGCAGTACTTC.

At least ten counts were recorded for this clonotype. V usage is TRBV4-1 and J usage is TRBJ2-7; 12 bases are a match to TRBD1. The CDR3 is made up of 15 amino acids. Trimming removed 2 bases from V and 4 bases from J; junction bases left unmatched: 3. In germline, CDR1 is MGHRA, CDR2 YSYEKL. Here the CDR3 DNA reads TGCGCCAGCAGCCAACCGGGACAGGGGGCGTACGAGCAGTACTTC. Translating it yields CASSQPGQGAYEQYF.

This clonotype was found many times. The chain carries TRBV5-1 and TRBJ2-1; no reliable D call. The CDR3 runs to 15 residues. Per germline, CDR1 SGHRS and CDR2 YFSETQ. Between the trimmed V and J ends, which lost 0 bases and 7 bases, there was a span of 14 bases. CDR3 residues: CASSLGEAHGNEQFF. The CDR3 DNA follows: TGCGCCAGCAGCTTGGGTGAGGCCCATGGGAATGAGCAGTTCTTC.

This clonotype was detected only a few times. CDR3 in amino acids: CASRSQPGTYEQYF. CDR3 coding DNA: TGTGCCAGCAGATCTCAGCCAGGGACCTACGAGCAGTACTTC. The rearrangement uses TRBV7-2 and TRBJ2-7, with D possibly TRBD1 on 5 matching bases. The CDR3 contains 14 residues. Per germline, CDR1 SGHTA and CDR2 FQGNSA. Trimming took off 6 bases at V and 2 bases at J, with 14 bases between the two ends. Based on the CDR3 plus reference TRBV7-2 and TRBJ2-7, the full variable domain is GAGVSQSPSNKVTEKGKDVELRCDPISGHTALYWYRQSLGQGLEFLIYFQGNSAPDKSGLPSDRFSAERTGGSVSTLTIQRTQQEDSAVYLCASRSQPGTYEQYFGPGTRLTVT.

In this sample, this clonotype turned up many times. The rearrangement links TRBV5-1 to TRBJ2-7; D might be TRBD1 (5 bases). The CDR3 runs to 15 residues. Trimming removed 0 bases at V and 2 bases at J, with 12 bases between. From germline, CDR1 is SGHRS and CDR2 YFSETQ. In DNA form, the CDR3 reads TGCGCCAGCAGCTTGGACAGGCCCTTTACCTACGAGCAGTACTTC. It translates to CASSLDRPFTYEQYF.

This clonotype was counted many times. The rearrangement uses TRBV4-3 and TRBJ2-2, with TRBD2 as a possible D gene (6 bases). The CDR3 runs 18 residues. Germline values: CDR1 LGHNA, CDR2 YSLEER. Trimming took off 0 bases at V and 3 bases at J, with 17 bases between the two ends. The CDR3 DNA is TGCGCCAGCAGCCAAGAACCGGGGACTCGTCTTTACACCGGGGAGCTGTTTTTT. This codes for CASSQEPGTRLYTGELFF.

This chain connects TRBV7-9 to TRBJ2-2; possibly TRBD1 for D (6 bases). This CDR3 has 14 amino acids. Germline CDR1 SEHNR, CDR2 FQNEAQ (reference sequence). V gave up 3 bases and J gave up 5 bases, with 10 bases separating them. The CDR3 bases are TGTGCCAGCAGCTTCTCCAGGGGAACCGGGGAGCTGTTTTTT. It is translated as CASSFSRGTGELFF. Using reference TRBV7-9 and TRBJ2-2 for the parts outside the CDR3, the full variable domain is DTGVSQNPRHKITKRGQNVTFRCDPISEHNRLYWYRQTLGQGPEFLTYFQNEAQLEKSRLLSDRFSAERPKGSFSTLEIQRTEQGDSAMYLCASSFSRGTGELFFGEGSRLTVL.

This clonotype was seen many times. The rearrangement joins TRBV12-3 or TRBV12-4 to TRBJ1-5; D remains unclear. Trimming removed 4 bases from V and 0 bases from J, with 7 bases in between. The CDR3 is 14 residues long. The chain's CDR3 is CASSSSGSNQPQHF. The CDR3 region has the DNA TGTGCCAGCAGTTCCTCAGGTAGCAATCAGCCCCAGCATTTT.

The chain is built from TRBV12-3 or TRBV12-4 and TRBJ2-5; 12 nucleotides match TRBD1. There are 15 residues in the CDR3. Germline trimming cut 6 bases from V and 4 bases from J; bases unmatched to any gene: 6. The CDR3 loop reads CASSPGQGAGETQYF. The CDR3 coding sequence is TGTGCCAGCAGCCCGGGACAGGGGGCTGGAGAGACCCAGTACTTC.

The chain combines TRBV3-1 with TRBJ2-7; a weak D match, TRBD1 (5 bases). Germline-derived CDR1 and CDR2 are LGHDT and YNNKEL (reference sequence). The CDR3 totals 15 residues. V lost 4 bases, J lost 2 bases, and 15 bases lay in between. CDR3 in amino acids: CASSPLPGFTYEQYF. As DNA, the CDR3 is TGTGCCAGCAGCCCCCTGCCAGGGTTCACCTACGAGCAGTACTTC.

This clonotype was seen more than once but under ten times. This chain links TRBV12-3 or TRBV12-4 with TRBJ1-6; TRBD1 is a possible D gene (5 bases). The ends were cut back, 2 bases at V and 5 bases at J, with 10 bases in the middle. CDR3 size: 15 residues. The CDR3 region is CASSLSGSNNSPLHF. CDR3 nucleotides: TGTGCCAGCAGTTTATCAGGGTCTAATAATTCACCCCTCCACTTT.

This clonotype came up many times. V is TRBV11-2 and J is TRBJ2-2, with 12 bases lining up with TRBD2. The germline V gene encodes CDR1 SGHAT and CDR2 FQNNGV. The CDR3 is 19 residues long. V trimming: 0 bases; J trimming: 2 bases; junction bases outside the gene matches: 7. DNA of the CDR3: TGTGCCAGCAGCTTAGATCTCCCCGGACTAGCGGGAAACACCGGGGAGCTGTTTTTT. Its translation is CASSLDLPGLAGNTGELFF.

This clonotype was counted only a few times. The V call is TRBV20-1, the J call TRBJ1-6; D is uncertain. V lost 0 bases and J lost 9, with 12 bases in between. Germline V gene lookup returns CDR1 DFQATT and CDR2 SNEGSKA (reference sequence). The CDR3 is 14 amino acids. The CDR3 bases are TGCAGTGCTAGAGATACGGGTGTAGCTTCACCCCTCCACTTT. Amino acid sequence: CSARDTGVASPLHF.

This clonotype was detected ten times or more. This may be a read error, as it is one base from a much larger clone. The CDR3 DNA is TGTGCCAGCACCCCGGGGGCCATAGATACGCAGTATTTT. Its protein is CASTPGAIDTQYF. This chain uses TRBV5-6 with TRBJ2-3; either TRBD1 or TRBD2 may supply D (6 bases each). Per germline, CDR1 SGHDT and CDR2 YYEEEE. This CDR3 spans 13 amino acids. Trimming removed 6 bases from V and 5 bases from J, with 13 bases in between.

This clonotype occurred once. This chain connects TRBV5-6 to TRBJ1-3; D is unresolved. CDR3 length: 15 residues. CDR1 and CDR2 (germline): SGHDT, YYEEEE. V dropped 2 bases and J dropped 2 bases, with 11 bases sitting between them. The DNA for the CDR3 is TGTGCCAGCAGCTTCGGGAGTGGCCCTGGAAACACCATATATTTT. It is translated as CASSFGSGPGNTIYF.